This T cell receptor (beta chain) is drawn from a study of blood T cell repertoires in COVID-19 (TCRdb year 2020). Looking at the study overall: The collaborator samples originated in the United States, Italy and Spain and spanned the acute and convalescent phases of COVID-19. The material from the prospective study consisted of cDNA or gDNA derived from T cells, B-cell-depleted T cells, or PBMCs. Deeply sampled blood TCRbeta repertoires from subjects exposed to, actively infected with, or recovered from COVID-19 were included in the dataset. A freely available public database, intended as a resource for researchers studying the immune response to SARS-CoV-2, is where the repertoires were released. The samples were drawn from two sources: the first 160 participants of the ongoing ImmuneRACE study, and over 950 subjects contributed by 6 global collaborators. The sample metadata nearly always contained a de-identified subject ID, COVID-19 status, age in years and sex. Where available, HLA class I and class II types were obtained from metadata supplied by the sample provider rather than from assay-based typing. Paper-wide results and their limitations: The amount of clinical and demographic metadata varied by source and participant and was provided uncurated.

TCRbeta CDR3 regions were amplified from genomic DNA using the immunoSEQ Assay, a bias-controlled multiplex PCR. The authors' pipeline ran thus. Nucleated cell counts per sample were estimated from amplification of reference gene primers within the assay. To quantify the absolute abundance of each unique TCRbeta CDR3 rearrangement, sequence reads were collapsed and filtered. For each sample, productive Simpson clonality was calculated as the square root of Simpson's diversity index over productive rearrangements. In its TCRdb copy, this immuneACCESS table keeps in-frame sequences only and misses some clones. Where compared with another copy, unresolved V genes explain less than half of these, and the others have no known cause. The DNA was the basis for D and trimming; V, J and clone size are from that table. Recorded for this sample are about 15,000 clones; more than 70% of them occurred a single time. The biggest ten clones account for more than 8.5% of the sample.

From the cysteine up to the phenylalanine, the CDR3 has a length of 14 residues. Only the CDR3 portion is preserved as DNA: 42 bases, with reading frame beginning at the first base. V gives up 2 bases and J gives up 7 bases, and the segment between their germline ends measures 14 bases. Via the germline V gene (reference sequence), CDR1 is LNHDA and CDR2 SQIVND. Collaborating institutions collected whole blood in K2EDTA tubes following their own protocols. For TCRbeta analysis, collaborators shipped samples in one of three forms: frozen whole blood, isolated PBMCs, or DNA extracted from either of those sample types. Remarks on this clone: Its antigen remains undetermined. No base-level quality is on record; no much larger clone is a single base apart.

The sequence links TRBV19 to TRBJ1-2, and the D gene may be TRBD1, 6 bases matching. The source of this sequence is a human donor in a cohort sampled during active COVID-19. Sequences were obtained from peripheral blood. The encoded CDR3 is CASSIRDKGSGYTF. At the DNA level, the sequence is TGTGCCAGTAGTATACGGGACAAGGGATCTGGCTACACCTTC.